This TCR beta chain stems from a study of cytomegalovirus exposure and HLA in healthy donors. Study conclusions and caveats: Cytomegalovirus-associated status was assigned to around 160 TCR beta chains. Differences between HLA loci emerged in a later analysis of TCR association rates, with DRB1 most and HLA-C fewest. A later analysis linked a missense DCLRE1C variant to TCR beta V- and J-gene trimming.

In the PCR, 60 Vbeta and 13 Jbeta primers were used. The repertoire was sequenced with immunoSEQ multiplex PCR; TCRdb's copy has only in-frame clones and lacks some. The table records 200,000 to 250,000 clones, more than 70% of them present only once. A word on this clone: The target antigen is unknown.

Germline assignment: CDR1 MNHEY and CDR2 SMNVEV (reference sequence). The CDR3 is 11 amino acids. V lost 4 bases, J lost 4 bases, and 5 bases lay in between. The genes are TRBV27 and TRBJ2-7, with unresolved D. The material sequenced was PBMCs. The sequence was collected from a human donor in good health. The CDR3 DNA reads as TGTGCCAGCAGTTCACAATACGAGCAGTACTTC. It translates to CASSSQYEQYF.